One and the same sample provided the 32 T cell receptor beta chains below, sequenced in a study of CD8 T cells in ankylosing spondylitis (dated by TCRdb to between 2016 and 2019). General study outcomes and caveats: Blood from ankylosing spondylitis patients appeared to be characterized by a TCR beta motif composed of eight or nine highly homologous amino acid variants.

Antigen specificity for these receptors is unknown. The library was built by means of 5' RACE. The reads were generated on an Illumina HiSeq 2500. The public reads were run again by TCRdb, first through fastp at Q25 and then through MiXCR, and only productive beta chains were kept. Each record represents a unique CDR3 protein, reported with the most common genes and DNA among its rows. The sample table shows 800,000 to 900,000 distinct CDR3 sequences, and about 11% are seen once. 0.45% to 0.6% of the sample belongs to the ten largest clones. Sequencing input: blood, either unsorted or a sorted T cell fraction (not recorded which). These receptor sequences come from a male donor with ankylosing spondylitis.

This clonotype appeared many times. The chain has TRBV6-2 or TRBV6-3 and TRBJ1-4; D not certain. From germline, CDR1 is MNHEY and CDR2 SVGEGT. Trimming left V 2 bases short and J 5 bases short, with 15 bases between. This CDR3 region has 16 residues. The CDR3 bases are TGTGCCAGCAGTTACGGACCGGACTATGCAAATGAAAAACTGTTTTTT. It codes for CASSYGPDYANEKLFF.

This clonotype has a handful of counts. The chain carries TRBV10-2 and TRBJ1-2, with TRBD1 matching 10 bases. Germline lookup yields CDR1 WSHSY and CDR2 SAAADI. The J segment lost 2 bases and the V segment lost 8 bases, leaving 2 bases of the junction unmatched. CDR3 length: 13 amino acids. The chain's CDR3 is CASATGGNYGYTF. CDR3 DNA sequence: TGCGCCAGCGCGACAGGGGGCAACTATGGCTACACCTTC.

This clonotype was picked up one time. The DNA of the CDR3 is TGCGCCAGCAGCCTAGGGGGGAGTGACCAGCCCCAGCATTTT. Its protein is CASSLGGSDQPQHF. This rearrangement joins TRBV4-1 to TRBJ1-5; D might be TRBD1 (6 bases). The CDR3 length is 14 residues. Trimming cost V 4 bases and J 7 bases, with 14 bases left between them. Germline CDR1 is MGHRA and CDR2 is YSYEKL.

This clonotype was picked up many times. The V and J genes are TRBV7-9 and TRBJ2-1, with 11 bases lining up with TRBD2. CDR1 and CDR2 from the germline V gene are SEHNR and FQNEAQ (reference sequence). This CDR3 is 15 amino acids long. Trimming took 5 bases from V and 8 from J; bases not matched to a gene: 8. CDR3 nucleotide sequence: TGTGCCAGCAGCCGTAGCGGGAGGGCCTTTGATGAGCAGTTCTTC. Its translation: CASSRSGRAFDEQFF.

The chain has TRBV6-1 and TRBJ2-1; 9 bases agree with TRBD1. The germline V gene has CDR1 MNHNS and CDR2 SASEGT. The CDR3 has 14 residues. V lost 7 bases, J lost 9 bases, and 10 bases stayed unmatched. The CDR3 DNA reads TGTGCCAGCAACCGGGACAGGGTTTCATTTGAGCAGTTCTTC. Translation: CASNRDRVSFEQFF.

This clonotype was seen a handful of times. The chain couples TRBV30 to TRBJ1-5, with D tentatively TRBD1 (5 bases). CDR1 GTSNPN and CDR2 SVGIG come from the germline V gene (reference sequence). Trimming took 0 bases from V and 6 from J, leaving 9 bases between them. The CDR3 covers 13 residues. CDR3 amino acids: CAWSVTGPQPQHF. CDR3 in DNA: TGTGCCTGGAGTGTAACGGGACCTCAGCCCCAGCATTTT. Variable domain in full (rest from reference TRBV30 and TRBJ1-5): SQTIHQWPATLVQPVGSPLSLECTVEGTSNPNLYWYRQAAGRGLQLLFYSVGIGQISSEVPQNLSASRPQDRQFILSSKKLLLSDSGFYLCAWSVTGPQPQHFGDGTRLSIL.

This clonotype was observed a handful of times. The chain recombines TRBV28 with TRBJ1-1; TRBD1 aligns across 7 bases. This CDR3 region has 15 residues. V lost 5 bases and J lost 3; bases outside the gene matches: 9. Germline lookup yields CDR1 MDHEN and CDR2 SYDVKM. CDR3 loop: CASSPHTGADTEAFF. The CDR3 DNA follows: TGTGCCAGCAGTCCTCACACAGGGGCGGACACTGAAGCTTTCTTT.

At least ten counts were recorded for this clonotype. CDR3 loop: CASRPGTEYGYTF. The CDR3 bases are TGTGCCAGCAGACCCGGGACAGAATATGGCTACACCTTC. The genes are TRBV12-3 or TRBV12-4 and TRBJ1-2; 7 nucleotides line up with TRBD1. V trimming: 6 bases; J trimming: 5 bases; junction bases outside the gene matches: 6. The CDR3 consists of 13 residues.

This clonotype was counted between two and nine times. CDR3 nucleotide sequence: TGTGCCAGCAGCGCCCGGGACTTCTACACCGGGGAGCTGTTTTTT. Translation gives CASSARDFYTGELFF. This chain links TRBV9 with TRBJ2-2; TRBD2 is a possible D gene (6 bases). The CDR3 has 15 residues. V lost 3 bases and J lost 3, with 12 bases in between. Germline V lookup: CDR1 SGDLS, CDR2 YYNGEE.

This clonotype appeared a few times. The chain has TRBV7-9 and TRBJ2-7; 8 bases agree with TRBD1. The germline V gene encodes CDR1 SEHNR and CDR2 FQNEAQ (reference sequence). CDR3 length: 16 amino acids. Trimming took 6 bases from V and 1 from J; bases not matched to a gene: 11. The CDR3, as DNA: TGTGCCAGCAGTATTACGAGGACAGGGAGGTCCTACGAGCAGTACTTC. It is translated as CASSITRTGRSYEQYF.

In this sample, this clonotype turned up many times. The chain links TRBV6-1 to TRBJ1-1; D is perhaps TRBD1 (5 bases). The CDR3 runs 13 residues. CDR1 and CDR2 from the germline V gene are MNHNS and SASEGT. V was clipped by 6 bases and J by 3 bases, with 11 bases between them. The CDR3 loop is CASRWGRDTEAFF. The CDR3, as DNA: TGTGCCAGCAGATGGGGGAGGGACACTGAAGCTTTCTTT.

The chain uses TRBV30 and TRBJ2-2; unclear D gene. Trimming stripped 2 bases from V and 5 bases from J, with 3 bases between. Germline assignment: CDR1 GTSNPN and CDR2 SVGIG (reference sequence). This CDR3 is 11 amino acids long. The CDR3: CAWSRTGELFF. CDR3 in DNA: TGTGCCTGGAGTCGGACCGGGGAGCTGTTTTTT.

The V gene is TRBV7-9, the J gene TRBJ1-1, with D perhaps TRBD1 (5 bases). Trimming left V 5 bases short and J 4 bases short, with 11 bases between. The germline V gene encodes CDR1 SEHNR and CDR2 FQNEAQ (reference sequence). This CDR3 is 13 amino acids long. The DNA of the CDR3 is TGTGCCAGCAGCCCCCAGGGAACCACTGAAGCTTTCTTT. It yields the protein CASSPQGTTEAFF.

This clonotype has just a few counts. The gene calls are TRBV2 and TRBJ2-7; 7 bases agree with TRBD1. From germline, CDR1 is SNHLY and CDR2 FYNNEI. The CDR3 has 16 amino acids. V shed 0 bases and J 4 bases; nucleotides not matched to a gene: 9. DNA of the CDR3: TGTGCCAGCAGTGAAGCGCGCGACAGGGTCTTATACGAGCAGTACTTC. It encodes CASSEARDRVLYEQYF.

This clonotype was observed many times. This chain links TRBV5-1 with TRBJ1-1; 7 bases align to TRBD1. The CDR3 extends over 14 amino acids. V shed 4 bases and J 3 bases; nucleotides not matched to a gene: 6. The germline V gene encodes CDR1 SGHRS and CDR2 YFSETQ. CDR3 DNA sequence: TGCGCCAGCAGCGGAGACAGGGTGGACACTGAAGCTTTCTTT. Its protein is CASSGDRVDTEAFF.

The chain joins TRBV7-2 to TRBJ2-3; possible D gene TRBD2, 7 bases. The length of the CDR3 is 17 residues. The germline V gene encodes CDR1 SGHTA and CDR2 FQGNSA. V was cut by 3 bases and J by 0 bases, with 16 bases left in between. CDR3 sequence (DNA): TGTGCCAGCAGCTTCCCTTTTGGGGGGGCTAGCACAGATACGCAGTATTTT. Its protein is CASSFPFGGASTDTQYF.

This chain joins TRBV27 and TRBJ1-6; no clear D. Germline lookup yields CDR1 MNHEY and CDR2 SMNVEV (reference sequence). Between the trimmed V and J ends, which lost 8 bases and 7 bases, there was a span of 9 bases. The CDR3 is 12 residues long. CDR3 DNA sequence: TGTGCCAGCGGGAGAACCAATTCACCCCTCCACTTT. It specifies CASGRTNSPLHF.

This clonotype has at least ten counts. An end of the junction differs from the germline gene, which may be a read error. The chain is built from TRBV7-7 and TRBJ2-5; 8 bases map to TRBD2. The CDR3 has 14 residues. Germline assignment: CDR1 SSHAT and CDR2 FNYEAQ (reference sequence). The CDR3 nucleotides read TGTGCTAGCAGCTTAGCGGGATCCGGACAGACCCAGTACTTC. Its translation: CASSLAGSGQTQYF.

This clonotype was observed a few times. The CDR3 DNA reads as TGTGCCAGCAGCAGGTCACCGACGGGGGTGATGAACACTGAAGCTTTCTTT. Translation: CASSRSPTGVMNTEAFF. V gene TRBV7-6 combines with J gene TRBJ1-1, with D possibly matching TRBD1 (5 bases). Deletions cut 5 bases from V and 0 bases from J, with 19 bases between. This CDR3 comprises 17 residues. Germline lookup yields CDR1 SGHVS and CDR2 FNYEAQ.

A few counts support this clonotype. V and J are TRBV5-1 and TRBJ2-7, with a tentative D call TRBD2 (5 bases). The CDR3 runs 15 residues. V was cut by 4 bases and J by 3 bases, with 17 bases left in between. Per germline, CDR1 SGHRS and CDR2 YFSETQ. CDR3 sequence (DNA): TGCGCCAGCAGCCCGGTTACTGACGGGGACTACGAGCAGTACTTC. It is translated as CASSPVTDGDYEQYF.

V and J are TRBV27 and TRBJ2-1; 10 nucleotides match TRBD2. The J segment lost 8 bases and the V segment lost 4 bases, leaving 14 bases of the junction unmatched. Germline CDR1 reads MNHEY; CDR2 reads SMNVEV (reference sequence). The CDR3 contains 17 residues. The CDR3 bases are TGTGCCAGCAGTTCCGGCCAGCGGGGGGGCGTTAAGGATGAGCAGTTCTTC. Protein sequence: CASSSGQRGGVKDEQFF.

There are a few counts of this clonotype. This chain uses TRBV5-5 with TRBJ1-2; D gene ambiguous. Germline V lookup: CDR1 SGHKS, CDR2 YYEKEE (reference sequence). Trimming cost V 1 base and J 8 bases, with 6 bases left between them. The CDR3 runs 11 residues. The CDR3 DNA reads TGTGCCAGCAGCTTGCTCTGGGGCTACACCTTC. It encodes CASSLLWGYTF.

This clonotype was picked up a small number of times. The chain uses TRBV12-3 or TRBV12-4 and TRBJ2-3; tentative D call: TRBD1 (7 bases). V lost 5 bases and J lost 6, with 12 bases in between. The CDR3 covers 13 residues. The chain's CDR3 is CASSTRGRDTQYF. CDR3 coding DNA: TGTGCCAGCAGTACCAGGGGGAGGGATACGCAGTATTTT.

The gene calls are TRBV7-2 and TRBJ2-7; TRBD2 is a possible D gene (6 bases). The CDR3 loop spans 17 amino acids. CDR1 and CDR2 from the germline V gene are SGHTA and FQGNSA. Deletions cut 2 bases from V and 2 bases from J, with 19 bases between. The CDR3 is CASSLRSWRGRPYEQYF. CDR3 coding DNA: TGTGCCAGCAGCTTAAGGTCATGGCGGGGTAGGCCCTACGAGCAGTACTTC.

This clonotype was counted many times. The chain recombines TRBV9 with TRBJ2-7; D possibly corresponds to TRBD2 (5 bases). Trimming stripped 0 bases from V and 2 bases from J, with 9 bases between. The CDR3 contains 14 residues. Germline V gene sequence: CDR1 SGDLS, CDR2 YYNGEE. CDR3 amino acids: CASSVEPGTYEQYF. Here the CDR3 DNA reads TGTGCCAGCAGCGTAGAACCGGGAACCTACGAGCAGTACTTC. Combining the CDR3 with reference TRBV9 and TRBJ2-7 gives the whole variable domain DSGVTQTPKHLITATGQRVTLRCSPRSGDLSVYWYQQSLDQGLQFLIQYYNGEERAKGNILERFSAQQFPDLHSELNLSSLELGDSALYFCASSVEPGTYEQYFGPGTRLTVT.

This clonotype was recorded a few times. The rearrangement links TRBV28 to TRBJ2-5; 9 nucleotides agree with TRBD2. Germline V gene sequence: CDR1 MDHEN, CDR2 SYDVKM. CDR3 length equals 14 residues. V dropped 5 bases and J dropped 1; count of bases not matched to a gene: 2. The CDR3 protein is CASSPSGVQETQYF. Written as DNA, the CDR3 is TGTGCCAGCAGTCCTAGCGGGGTCCAAGAGACCCAGTACTTC.

J is TRBJ2-3 and V is TRBV4-3, with TRBD2 as a possible D gene (5 bases). Trimming removed 5 bases from V and 1 base from J, with 16 bases in between. The CDR3 is 16 residues long. CDR1 is LGHNA and CDR2 is YSLEER in the germline V gene. The CDR3 sequence is CASSETRGDRTDTQYF. DNA for the CDR3: TGCGCCAGCAGCGAAACACGGGGAGATCGCACAGATACGCAGTATTTT.

In this sample, this clonotype turned up a few times. The chain employs TRBV27 and TRBJ2-7, with 7 bases matching TRBD1. Trimming cost V 2 bases and J 6 bases; bases outside gene matches: 22. The CDR3 extends over 19 amino acids. The germline V gene encodes CDR1 MNHEY and CDR2 SMNVEV (reference sequence). The CDR3 DNA sequence: TGTGCCAGCAGTTTAAAGGCAGGGGGTGCGACCGAAGCAACCTTCGAGCAGTACTTC. Its translation is CASSLKAGGATEATFEQYF.

This clonotype was observed a few times. The rearrangement joins TRBV12-3 or TRBV12-4 to TRBJ1-1; 8 positions match TRBD1. The CDR3 is made up of 15 amino acids. With 2 bases clipped from V and 1 base from J, the junction kept 3 bases outside the gene matches. This chain's CDR3 is CASSLWQGANTEAFF. The CDR3 DNA is TGTGCCAGCAGTTTATGGCAGGGGGCGAACACTGAAGCTTTCTTT.

This clonotype was counted between two and nine times. The gene calls are TRBV4-1 and TRBJ2-7; D possibly corresponds to TRBD2 (6 bases). V dropped 4 bases and J dropped 1 base, with 17 bases sitting between them. CDR3 length equals 16 residues. Germline CDR1 MGHRA, CDR2 YSYEKL. CDR3 bases: TGCGCCAGCAGCCGCGGAACGGGGGATGTTTCCTACGAGCAGTACTTC. Translation: CASSRGTGDVSYEQYF.

This clonotype was counted only a few times. The chain has TRBV7-9 and TRBJ1-2, with D possibly TRBD1 on 5 matching bases. The CDR3 has 15 amino acids. Deletions cut 5 bases from V and 5 bases from J, with 18 bases between. Germline-derived CDR1 and CDR2 are SEHNR and FQNEAQ (reference sequence). CDR3 loop: CASSLSMEEGYGYTF. In DNA, the CDR3 is TGTGCCAGCAGCCTAAGTATGGAAGAGGGGTATGGCTACACCTTC. Looking up the rest from reference TRBV7-9 and TRBJ1-2 gives the full variable domain: DTGVSQNPRHKITKRGQNVTFRCDPISEHNRLYWYRQTLGQGPEFLTYFQNEAQLEKSRLLSDRFSAERPKGSFSTLEIQRTEQGDSAMYLCASSLSMEEGYGYTFGSGTRLTVV.

The V call is TRBV29-1, the J call TRBJ2-7; the D gene is possibly TRBD1 (5 bases). CDR3 size: 13 residues. Germline CDR1 SQVTM, CDR2 ANQGSEA. The V end was cut by 5 bases, the J end by 3 bases, with 14 bases between. As DNA, the CDR3 is TGCAGCGTTCAGGGCCTTGGGAACTACGAGCAGTACTTC. It specifies CSVQGLGNYEQYF.